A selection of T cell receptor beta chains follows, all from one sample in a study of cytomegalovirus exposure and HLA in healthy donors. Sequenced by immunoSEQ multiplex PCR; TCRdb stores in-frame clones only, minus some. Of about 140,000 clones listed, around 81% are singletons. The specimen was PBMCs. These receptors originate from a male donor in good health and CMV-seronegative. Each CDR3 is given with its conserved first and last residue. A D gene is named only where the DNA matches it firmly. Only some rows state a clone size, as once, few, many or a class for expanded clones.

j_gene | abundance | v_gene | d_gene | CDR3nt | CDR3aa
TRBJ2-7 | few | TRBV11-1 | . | TGTGCCAGCAGCCCCCGGACAACCTACGAGCAGTACTTC | CASSPRTTYEQYF
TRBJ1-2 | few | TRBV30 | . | TGTGCCTGGACCCCCAGTTTCAACTATGGCTACACCTTC | CAWTPSFNYGYTF
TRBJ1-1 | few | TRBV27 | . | TGTGCCAGCACCTTCTTGAAAGGGGCTGAAGCTTTCTTT | CASTFLKGAEAFF
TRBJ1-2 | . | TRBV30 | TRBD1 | TGTGCCTGGAGTCCGGGGACAGGGGGCTACACCTTC | CAWSPGTGGYTF
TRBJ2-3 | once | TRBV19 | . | TGTGCCAGTAGTATAGAGGGGGGACTTCCCACGTCAGATACGCAGTATTTT | CASSIEGGLPTSDTQYF
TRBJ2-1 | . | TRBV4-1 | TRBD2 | TGCGCCAGCAGCCAAGATGAATCTAGCGGGATATTACCCTACAATGAGCAGTTCTTC | CASSQDESSGILPYNEQFF
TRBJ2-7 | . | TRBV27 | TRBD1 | TGTGCCAGCAGTTACCGGGACAGGGCGATCAACGAGCAGTACTTC | CASSYRDRAINEQYF
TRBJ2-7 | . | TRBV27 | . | TGTGCCAGCAGTTACAAGGGGTCGATGTACGAGCAGTACTTC | CASSYKGSMYEQYF
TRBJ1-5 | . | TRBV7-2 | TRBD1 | TGTGCCAGCAGCCCGGACAGGGGTCAGCCCCAGCATTTT | CASSPDRGQPQHF
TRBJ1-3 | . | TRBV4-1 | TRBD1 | TGCGCCAGCAGCCAACGTACACCTGACAGGGGGCTTGGAAACACCATATATTTT | CASSQRTPDRGLGNTIYF
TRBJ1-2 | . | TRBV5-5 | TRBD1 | TGTGCCAGCAGCCGTGACAGGGGTGGAGGCTACACCTTC | CASSRDRGGGYTF
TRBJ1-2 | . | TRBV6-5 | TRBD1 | TGTGCCAGCAGTAACACAGGGGATGGCTACACCTTC | CASSNTGDGYTF
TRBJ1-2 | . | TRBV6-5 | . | TGTGCCAGCAGTACTACAGGGTCCCCCTATGGCTACCCCTTC | CASSTTGSPYGYPF
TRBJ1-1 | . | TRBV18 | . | TGTGCCAGCTCACCACAGGACATCACAACCATGAACACTGAAGCTTTCTTT | CASSPQDITTMNTEAFF
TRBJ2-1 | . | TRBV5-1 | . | TGCGCCAGCAGCTTGGGGACGGGGGTGGAAAATGAGCAGTTCTTC | CASSLGTGVENEQFF
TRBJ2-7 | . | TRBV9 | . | TGTGCCAGCAGCCCCAGCAATGGGCTGGGCAACGAGCAGTACTTC | CASSPSNGLGNEQYF
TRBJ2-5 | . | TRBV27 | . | TGTGCCAGCCGCGGCTTCCAAGAGACCCAGTACTTC | CASRGFQETQYF
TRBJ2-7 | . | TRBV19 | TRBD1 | TGTGCCAGTAGTCTACCGGGACAGGGAACCTACGAGCAGTACTTC | CASSLPGQGTYEQYF
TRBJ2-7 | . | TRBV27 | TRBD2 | TGTGCCAGCAGCCCCGGGGGAGGGGACGAGCAGTACTTC | CASSPGGGDEQYF
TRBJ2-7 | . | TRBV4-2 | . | TGTGCCAGCAGCCAAGATGCCGGGGTGGGAAACGTCGAGCAGTACTTC | CASSQDAGVGNVEQYF
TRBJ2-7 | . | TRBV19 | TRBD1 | TGTGCCACCCGGAGGGACAGGGTGACCTACGAGCAGTACTTC | CATRRDRVTYEQYF
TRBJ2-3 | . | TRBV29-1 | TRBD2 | TGCAGCGTTGACCCAGGACTAGCGGGGTCTTTT | CSVDPGLAGSF
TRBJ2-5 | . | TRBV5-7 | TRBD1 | TGTGCCAGCAGCTCCCCCGGGACAGGGATAGAGGAGACCCAGTACTTC | CASSSPGTGIEETQYF
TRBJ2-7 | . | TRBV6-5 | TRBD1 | TGTGCCAGCAGCGCCGGACAGGGGGCGTACGAGCAGTACTTC | CASSAGQGAYEQYF
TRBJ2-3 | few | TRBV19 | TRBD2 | TGTGCCAGTAGTACCCTTAGCGGGAGTTCAGATACGCAGTATTTT | CASSTLSGSSDTQYF
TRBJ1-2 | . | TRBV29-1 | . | TGCAGCGTTGAGCAGGGTACGGGCTATGGCTACACCTTC | CSVEQGTGYGYTF
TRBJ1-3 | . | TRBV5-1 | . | TGCGCCAGCAGCTTGGGAGTGGACAGTAGAAACACCATATATTTT | CASSLGVDSRNTIYF
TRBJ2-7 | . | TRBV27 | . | TGTGCCAGCAGGGAGGACAGCTCCTACGAGCAGTACTTC | CASREDSSYEQYF
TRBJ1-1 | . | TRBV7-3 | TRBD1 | TGTGCCAGCAGCGGACCCGGGACAGGAGCTTTCTTT | CASSGPGTGAFF
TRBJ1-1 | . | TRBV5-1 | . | TGCGCCAGCAGTTTTTTTATGAACACTGAAGCTTTCTTT | CASSFFMNTEAFF
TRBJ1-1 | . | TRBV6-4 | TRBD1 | TGTGCCAGCAGTGGAAGGGGGGACAGGGTTTTTGGGATGAACACTGAAGCTTTCTTT | CASSGRGDRVFGMNTEAFF
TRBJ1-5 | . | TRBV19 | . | TGTGCCAGTAGTACGTTCCGGGGTAGCAATCAGCCCCAGCATTTT | CASSTFRGSNQPQHF
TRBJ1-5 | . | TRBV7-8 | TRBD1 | TGTGCCAGCAGCGGACAGGGGGCGCTGAGGGGGCCCCAGCATTTT | CASSGQGALRGPQHF
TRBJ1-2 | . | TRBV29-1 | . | TGCAGCGTTGAAAGCGGTACAGTCTATGGCTACACCTTC | CSVESGTVYGYTF
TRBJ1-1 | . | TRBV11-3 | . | TGTGCCAGCAGCTCCCGGGATTCCACTGAAGCTTTCTTT | CASSSRDSTEAFF
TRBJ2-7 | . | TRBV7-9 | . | TGTTCCAGCAGCTTCACTACAGGGTCCTACGAGCAGTACTTC | CSSSFTTGSYEQYF
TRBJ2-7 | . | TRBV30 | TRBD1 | TGTGCCTGGAGCCTAAGGGACAGGGCCTACGAGCAGTACTTC | CAWSLRDRAYEQYF
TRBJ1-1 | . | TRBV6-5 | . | TGTGCCAGCAGTTACCGAGATAACACTGAAGCTTTCTTT | CASSYRDNTEAFF
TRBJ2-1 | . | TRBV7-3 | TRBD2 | TGTGCCAGCAGCTCTCCCCCCCTAGCGGGACTTTTCTTC | CASSSPPLAGLFF
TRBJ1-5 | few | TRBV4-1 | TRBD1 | TGCGCCAGCAGCCAGAAACAGGGGGCGGATAGCAATCAGCCCCAGCATTTT | CASSQKQGADSNQPQHF
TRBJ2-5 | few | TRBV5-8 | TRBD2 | TGTGCCAGCAGCTCAAGGACTAGCGGGAGGGATGGGACCCAGTACTTC | CASSSRTSGRDGTQYF
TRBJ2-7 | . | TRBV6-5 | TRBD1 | TGTGCCAGCTACAGGGGGATTGACTACGAGCAGTACTTC | CASYRGIDYEQYF
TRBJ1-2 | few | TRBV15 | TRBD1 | TGTGCCACCGCGGAAACAGGGGCGGGTCATGGCTACACCTTC | CATAETGAGHGYTF
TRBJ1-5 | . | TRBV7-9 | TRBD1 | TGTGCCAGCAGCTCCTCGCCGGGACAGGGGAGGTATAGCAATCAGCCCCAGCATTTT | CASSSSPGQGRYSNQPQHF
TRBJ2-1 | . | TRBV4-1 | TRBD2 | TGCGCCAGCAGCGCTTCCGGGACTAGCGGGATCGAGCAGTTCTTC | CASSASGTSGIEQFF
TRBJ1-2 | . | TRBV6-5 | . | TGTGCCAGCAGCCGTGCTTTAGACTATGGCTACACCTTC | CASSRALDYGYTF
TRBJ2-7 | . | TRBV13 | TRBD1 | TGTGCCAGCAGCCCCGGGACAGGGCGGGGCGAGCAGTACTTC | CASSPGTGRGEQYF
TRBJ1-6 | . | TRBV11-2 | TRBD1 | TGTGCCAGCAGCTCTTACCCGACAGGGAATTCACCCCTCCACTTT | CASSSYPTGNSPLHF
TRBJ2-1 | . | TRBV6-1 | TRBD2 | TGTGCCAGCAGTGAAGCGACGGGAGGGCCCTCCTACAATGAGCAGTTCTTC | CASSEATGGPSYNEQFF
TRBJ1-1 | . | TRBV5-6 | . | TGTGCCAGCACCGCCACCCTCGCAGGCACTGAAGCTTTCTTT | CASTATLAGTEAFF